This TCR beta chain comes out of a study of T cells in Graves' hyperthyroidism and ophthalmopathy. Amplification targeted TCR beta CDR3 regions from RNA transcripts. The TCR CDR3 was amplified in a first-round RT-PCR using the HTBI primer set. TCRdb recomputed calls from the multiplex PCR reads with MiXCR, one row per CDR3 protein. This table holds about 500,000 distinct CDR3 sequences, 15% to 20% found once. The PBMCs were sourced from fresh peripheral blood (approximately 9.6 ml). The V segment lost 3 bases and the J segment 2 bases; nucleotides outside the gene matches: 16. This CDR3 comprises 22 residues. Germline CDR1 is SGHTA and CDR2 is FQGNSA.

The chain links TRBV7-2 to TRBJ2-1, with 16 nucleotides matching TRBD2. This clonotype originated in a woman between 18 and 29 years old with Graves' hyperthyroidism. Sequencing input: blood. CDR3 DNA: TGTGCCAGCAGCTTTCCTGTCCGTCCGGGACTAGCGGGGGGGGCTACCTACAATGAGCAGTTCTTC. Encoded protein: CASSFPVRPGLAGGATYNEQFF.